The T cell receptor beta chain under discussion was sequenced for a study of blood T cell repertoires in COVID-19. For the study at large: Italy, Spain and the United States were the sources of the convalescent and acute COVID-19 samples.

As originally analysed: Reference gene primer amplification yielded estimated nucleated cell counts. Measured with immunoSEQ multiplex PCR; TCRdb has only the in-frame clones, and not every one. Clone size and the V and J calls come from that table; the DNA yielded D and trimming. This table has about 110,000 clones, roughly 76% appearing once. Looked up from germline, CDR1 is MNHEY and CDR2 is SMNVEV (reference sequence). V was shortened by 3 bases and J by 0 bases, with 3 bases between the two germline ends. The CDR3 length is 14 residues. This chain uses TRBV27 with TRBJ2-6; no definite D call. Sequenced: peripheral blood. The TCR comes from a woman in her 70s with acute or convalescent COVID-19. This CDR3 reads CASSFYSGANVLTF. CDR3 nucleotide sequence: TGTGCCAGCAGTTTTTACTCTGGGGCCAACGTCCTGACTTTC.